The table lists the clone carrying this TCR beta chain with a few counts. As yet, its antigen is unknown. The data derive from a study of T-cell memory formation after mild COVID-19. The CDR3 extends over 14 amino acids. The V gene lost 5 bases and the J gene lost 5 bases, with 13 bases spanning the gap. Using constant-segment primers, 5'RACE produced TCR alpha and TCR beta cDNA libraries carrying sample barcodes and UMIs. TCRdb re-derived calls from the 5' RACE reads in MiXCR, one entry per CDR3 protein. The sample yields about 430,000 distinct CDR3 sequences, approximately 24% seen once. Overall study results and limits: Clones that contracted from day 15 to 85 were balanced CD4/CD8, while later expanders leaned CD4+. CD4+ contracting clones lay mainly in CM and EM, CD8+ ones in EMRA. The study detected some responding clones in pre-infection memory, suggesting cross-reactive memory joined.

Material for sequencing was PBMCs or a T cell subset sorted from them (not recorded which). This receptor was obtained from an adult woman who had mild COVID-19 (a few samples of this study predate the infection). Cell type and time point are not known. This chain joins TRBV12-3 or TRBV12-4 and TRBJ2-1, with D unresolved. The CDR3 nucleotides are TGTGCCAGCAGTCACGGCAGCAGGAACAATGAGCAGTTCTTC. This sequence encodes CASSHGSRNNEQFF.